The clone carrying this T cell receptor (beta chain) was seen a handful of times. No antigen is known for it. TCR beta CDR3 region amplification was performed from RNA transcripts. With the HTBI primer set, the TCR CDR3 went through a first round of RT-PCR. MiXCR, applied by TCRdb to the multiplex PCR reads, yields one record per CDR3 protein. This sample has a few hundred thousand distinct CDR3 sequences; 15% occur once, and the top ten carry 32%. This CDR3 has 17 residues. Trimming removed 7 bases from V and 1 base from J; junction bases left unmatched: 11. CDR1 and CDR2 from the germline V gene are MNHNS and SASEGT. When ophthalmopathy did not progress within 18 months, Graves' hyperthyroidism was considered stable. Diagnoses rested on clinical symptoms, serum thyroxine and TRAb, thyroid ultrasound and orbital computed tomography. This specimen comes from a study of T cells in Graves' hyperthyroidism and ophthalmopathy.

Study-wide findings and caveats: The model foresaw ophthalmopathy a median around seven months prior to onset.

Sample: blood. The sequence was obtained from a woman aged 25 to 39 with Graves' hyperthyroidism. The V call is TRBV6-1, the J call TRBJ1-5, with 9 bases identical to TRBD1. As DNA, the CDR3 is TGTGCCAGCATCCTAGGCCGCGGGACAGGGAGCAATCAGCCCCAGCATTTT. Translating gives CASILGRGTGSNQPQHF.